This T cell receptor beta chain was observed in a study of CD8 T cells in Susac syndrome. Negative isolation yielded CD4+ and CD8+ T cells, and FACS enriched TEMRA cells. Whole-study findings and limits: Only a relatively small number of individuals were included in the TCR sequencing and HLA analysis.

Germline CDR1 SEHNR, CDR2 FQNEAQ (reference sequence). V gave up 5 bases and J gave up 7 bases, with 14 bases separating them. The CDR3 is 13 amino acids. Concerning this clonotype itself: Antigen: not known.

Reverse transcription of roughly 0.45 to 1 ug RNA used random hexamers. Amplification of the TCR beta CDR3 was carried out by immunoSEQ multiplex PCR, which spanned a total of 54 Vbeta and 13 Jbeta segments. One entry per CDR3 protein, called by TCRdb with MiXCR from the immunoSEQ multiplex PCR reads. The table has 200,000 to 250,000 distinct CDR3 sequences, 90% to 95% seen once. Sample: CD8+ T cells from PBMCs. The TCR was taken from a human donor with multiple sclerosis. This sequence joins TRBV7-9 and TRBJ1-1; D unresolved. The CDR3 DNA follows: TGTGCCAGCAGCCCGAGTGGAGCCCTTGAAGCTTTCTTT. Its translation is CASSPSGALEAFF. Supplemented by reference TRBV7-9 and TRBJ1-1, the full variable domain reads DTGVSQNPRHKITKRGQNVTFRCDPISEHNRLYWYRQTLGQGPEFLTYFQNEAQLEKSRLLSDRFSAERPKGSFSTLEIQRTEQGDSAMYLCASSPSGALEAFFGQGTRLTVV.